The 31 T cell receptor beta chains presented below share a single source sample, sequenced in a study of cytomegalovirus exposure and HLA in healthy donors. Both 60 Vbeta primers and 13 Jbeta primers went into the PCR. This table comes from immunoSEQ multiplex PCR, and its TCRdb copy is limited to in-frame clones, with some not included. The repertoire holds roughly 99,000 clones, roughly 79% seen once, with around 3.8% in the top ten. The source material was PBMCs. Every receptor here comes from a woman in her forties in good health and CMV-seronegative.

The chain carries TRBV5-1 and TRBJ1-2, with D unresolved. Trimming removed 3 bases from V and 2 bases from J, with 14 bases in between. Germline CDR1 reads SGHRS; CDR2 reads YFSETQ. This CDR3 spans 15 amino acids. CDR3 nucleotide sequence: TGCGCCAGCAGCTGGGAGGGAGGCGGAAACTATGGCTACACCTTC. This codes for CASSWEGGGNYGYTF.

The chain recombines TRBV7-6 with TRBJ2-7; 11 nucleotides line up with TRBD2. From germline, CDR1 is SGHVS and CDR2 FNYEAQ. V was clipped by 5 bases and J by 0 bases; unmatched bases: 6. The CDR3 loop spans 16 amino acids. The CDR3 here is CASSLGLAVSSYEQYF. The CDR3 DNA sequence: TGTGCCAGCAGCCTGGGACTAGCGGTTAGCTCCTACGAGCAGTACTTC.

CDR3 sequence reads: CASSYSPGELFF. CDR3 bases: TGCGCCAGCAGCTACTCCCCCGGGGAGCTGTTTTTT. This chain joins TRBV5-1 and TRBJ2-2; D is ambiguous. This CDR3 contains 12 residues. Germline CDR1 and CDR2: SGHRS and YFSETQ. V lost 3 bases, J lost 6 bases, and 6 bases lay in between.

The CDR3 loop reads CASSPRLEGNTEAFF. CDR3 DNA: TGTGCCAGCTCACCACGGCTTGAGGGGAACACTGAAGCTTTCTTT. The V gene is TRBV18, the J gene TRBJ1-1; no definite D call. Per germline, CDR1 KGHSH and CDR2 LQKENI. With 1 base removed from V and 1 base from J, the gap between germline ends came to 10 bases. The CDR3 is 15 residues long.

The gene calls are TRBV5-1 and TRBJ2-7; D is perhaps TRBD2 (5 bases). The CDR3 is 15 residues long. V lost 4 bases and J lost 4, with 18 bases in between. Germline V gene data show CDR1 as SGHRS and CDR2 as YFSETQ. In DNA, the CDR3 is TGCGCCAGCAGCCGGGATGAGGGCCCTTATTACGAGCAGTACTTC. It encodes CASSRDEGPYYEQYF.

The chain carries TRBV10-3 and TRBJ1-1, with a weak D call TRBD1 (5 bases). The CDR3 totals 14 residues. Trimming removed 0 bases at V and 4 bases at J, with 9 bases between. Germline CDR1 is ENHRY and CDR2 is SYGVKD. The CDR3 region has the DNA TGTGCCATCAGTGAGTCTGGCAGGGCCACTGAAGCTTTCTTT. Amino acids: CAISESGRATEAFF.

This clone was detected only a few times. The chain combines TRBV18 with TRBJ1-1, with 8 nucleotides matching TRBD1. V lost 4 bases, J lost 4 bases, and 2 bases stayed unmatched. Germline V lookup: CDR1 KGHSH, CDR2 LQKENI. The CDR3 covers 13 residues. The CDR3 loop is CASSRDRGTEAFF. The CDR3 DNA reads as TGTGCCAGCTCACGAGACAGGGGCACTGAAGCTTTCTTT.

V gene TRBV5-6 combines with J gene TRBJ1-1; no clear D. Deletions cut 0 bases from V and 7 bases from J, with 7 bases between. This CDR3 has 12 amino acids. CDR1 SGHDT and CDR2 YYEEEE come from the germline V gene. DNA for the CDR3: TGTGCCAGCAGCTTGGCCTTCCTTGAAGCTTTCTTT. Amino acid sequence: CASSLAFLEAFF.

The rearrangement links TRBV29-1 to TRBJ1-5, with a tentative D call TRBD1 (6 bases). Trimming left V 4 bases short and J 3 bases short, with 13 bases between. The CDR3 sequence is 14 residues long. Germline CDR1 reads SQVTM; CDR2 reads ANQGSEA. The CDR3 sequence is CSVAPGTNNQPQHF. The CDR3 nucleotides are TGCAGCGTTGCCCCTGGGACAAACAATCAGCCCCAGCATTTT.

The CDR3: CASSERRVRGRNEQYF. The CDR3 nucleotides read TGTGCCAGCAGTGAAAGGAGGGTCAGGGGGCGCAACGAGCAGTACTTC. The V and J genes are TRBV6-1 and TRBJ2-7, with 8 bases identical to TRBD1. This CDR3 region has 16 residues. Trimming cost V 2 bases and J 5 bases; bases outside gene matches: 11. Germline lookup yields CDR1 MNHNS and CDR2 SASEGT.

This rearrangement joins TRBV6-1 to TRBJ1-4; 7 bases line up with TRBD1. Germline lookup yields CDR1 MNHNS and CDR2 SASEGT. Germline trimming cut 7 bases from V and 13 bases from J; bases unmatched to any gene: 9. The CDR3 is 12 residues long. CDR3 sequence reads: CASTGQARRLFF. CDR3 sequence (DNA): TGTGCCAGCACAGGACAGGCCCGGAGACTGTTTTTT.

A remark on this clone: At one boundary the junction diverges from the germline segment, which might be a read error. The J gene is TRBJ2-7, the V gene TRBV5-1, with D possibly being TRBD2 (6 bases). The CDR3 runs to 12 residues. The germline V gene encodes CDR1 SGHRS and CDR2 YFSETQ. In DNA, the CDR3 is TGTGCCAGCAGCTCCGGGAGCTACGAGCAGTACTTC. Protein: CASSSGSYEQYF.

The chain is built from TRBV5-4 and TRBJ2-7; tentatively, D is TRBD2 (5 bases). The V and J ends lost 3 bases and 1 base respectively, with 17 bases between them. Germline-derived CDR1 and CDR2 are SGHNT and YYREEE (reference sequence). The CDR3 sequence is 16 residues long. Written as DNA, the CDR3 is TGTGCCAGCAGCTCTTCTTTCGGGGTTCCGTCCTACGAGCAGTACTTC. This codes for CASSSSFGVPSYEQYF.

This rearrangement joins TRBV10-3 to TRBJ2-3; D might be TRBD2 (7 bases). Germline loops: CDR1 ENHRY, CDR2 SYGVKD. V lost 2 bases and J 2 bases, leaving 11 bases between the germline ends. The CDR3 totals 15 residues. The CDR3 sequence is CAISERAGATDTQYF. In nucleotides, the CDR3 is TGTGCCATCAGTGAGAGGGCGGGGGCCACAGATACGCAGTATTTT.

This clone was found once. The rearrangement uses TRBV18 and TRBJ2-7, with TRBD2 identical over 7 bases. The CDR3 runs to 13 residues. Germline V gene lookup returns CDR1 KGHSH and CDR2 LQKENI. V was clipped by 2 bases and J by 3 bases; unmatched bases: 1. The CDR3 reads CASSPSGNYEQYF. In nucleotides, the CDR3 is TGTGCCAGCTCACCAAGCGGGAACTACGAGCAGTACTTC.

The rearrangement links TRBV15 to TRBJ1-4; 7 nucleotides line up with TRBD1. The V gene end was trimmed by 6 bases and the J gene end by 7 bases; junction bases not matched to a gene: 5. This CDR3 is 13 amino acids long. The V gene's germline CDR1 is LNHNV and CDR2 YYDKDF (reference sequence). DNA of the CDR3: TGTGCCACCAGGAGGGGGCTCAGTGAAAAACTGTTTTTT. This sequence encodes CATRRGLSEKLFF.

The chain employs TRBV4-1 and TRBJ2-1, with 9 bases identical to TRBD1. Per the germline V gene, CDR1 is MGHRA and CDR2 is YSYEKL. After removal of 0 bases from V and 7 bases from J, the junction contained 4 bases not matched to a gene. The CDR3 is 15 amino acids. DNA of the CDR3: TGCGCCAGCAGCCAAGAGGGACAGGGAGGGAATGAGCAGTTCTTC. Encoded protein: CASSQEGQGGNEQFF.

This chain connects TRBV15 to TRBJ1-1; D remains ambiguous. The V end was cut by 1 base, the J end by 4 bases, with 10 bases between. The CDR3 spans 14 residues. The germline V gene has CDR1 LNHNV and CDR2 YYDKDF (reference sequence). CDR3 loop: CATSRGGEGTEAFF. The CDR3 DNA follows: TGTGCCACCAGCAGAGGTGGGGAGGGCACTGAAGCTTTCTTT.

The sample holds one count of this clone. The chain uses TRBV7-2 and TRBJ2-2; D not resolved. In germline, CDR1 is SGHTA, CDR2 FQGNSA. V gave up 2 bases and J gave up 3 bases, with 7 bases separating them. CDR3 length equals 14 residues. CDR3 sequence (DNA): TGTGCCAGCAGCTTACTGAGCGACACCGGGGAGCTGTTTTTT. It translates to CASSLLSDTGELFF.

V usage is TRBV18 and J usage is TRBJ1-6; no definite D call. The V gene lost 0 bases and the J gene lost 10 bases, with 16 bases spanning the gap. The CDR3 has 16 amino acids. The germline CDR1 and CDR2 sequences are KGHSH and LQKENI. The CDR3 coding sequence is TGTGCCAGCTCACCACCCCCCGGGATCCGAGGGTCACCCCTCCACTTT. This translates into CASSPPPGIRGSPLHF.

The V gene is TRBV29-1, the J gene TRBJ2-1; tentative D call: TRBD1 (6 bases). Trimming took off 6 bases at V and 2 bases at J, with 17 bases between the two ends. Germline CDR1 and CDR2: SQVTM and ANQGSEA. The CDR3 extends over 15 amino acids. CDR3 protein: CSVESRGGAYNEQFF. The CDR3 DNA is TGCAGCGTCGAAAGTAGAGGGGGAGCCTACAATGAGCAGTTCTTC.

This clone was seen once. The chain joins TRBV10-2 to TRBJ2-7; D gene uncertain. V gave up 2 bases and J gave up 2 bases, with 7 bases separating them. The CDR3 runs 13 residues. Germline loops: CDR1 WSHSY, CDR2 SAAADI. The CDR3 sequence is CASSERTTYEQYF. CDR3 DNA sequence: TGCGCCAGCAGTGAGCGAACTACCTACGAGCAGTACTTC.

V usage is TRBV5-1 and J usage is TRBJ2-5; 11 bases agree with TRBD2. CDR3 size: 16 residues. V lost 1 base, J lost 4 bases, and 6 bases stayed unmatched. CDR1 and CDR2 from the germline V gene are SGHRS and YFSETQ. CDR3 DNA: TGCGCCAGCAGCTTGAATAGCGGGGGGGACGGAGAGACCCAGTACTTC. Amino acid sequence: CASSLNSGGDGETQYF.

This clone was seen more than once but under ten times. The rearrangement uses TRBV4-3 and TRBJ1-2; possibly TRBD1 for D (6 bases). Germline values: CDR1 LGHNA, CDR2 YSLEER. The CDR3 has 15 residues. V was pared by 0 bases and J by 8 bases, with 16 bases between. CDR3 bases: TGCGCCAGCAGCCAAGAGTACAGGGCGGGGGAGGGCTACACCTTC. It specifies CASSQEYRAGEGYTF.

This chain links TRBV6-5 with TRBJ2-1; D is unresolved. Germline CDR1 MNHEY, CDR2 SVGAGI. This CDR3 region has 13 residues. Trimming cost V 7 bases and J 0 bases, with 7 bases left between them. The CDR3: CASTKSSYNEQFF. CDR3 DNA: TGTGCCAGCACGAAGAGCTCCTACAATGAGCAGTTCTTC.

This clone was seen once. The rearrangement joins TRBV28 to TRBJ2-1; TRBD1 might be the D (5 bases). V shed 2 bases and J shed 7 bases, with 6 bases lying between them. CDR3 length: 12 residues. CDR1 is MDHEN and CDR2 is SYDVKM in the germline V gene. CDR3 amino acids: CASSLDSNEQFF. The CDR3 nucleotides read TGTGCCAGCAGTTTAGACAGTAATGAGCAGTTCTTC.

CDR3 residues: CASSSRASEVQPQHF. The CDR3 DNA follows: TGCGCCAGCAGCTCCCGGGCCTCGGAGGTCCAGCCCCAGCATTTT. This sequence joins TRBV5-1 and TRBJ1-5, with unresolved D. Trimming took 3 bases from V and 7 from J, leaving 17 bases between them. The CDR3 runs to 15 residues. Germline V CDR1 and CDR2: SGHRS, YFSETQ.

This clone was counted once. V and J are TRBV30 and TRBJ1-2, with D possibly being TRBD1 (6 bases). V was cut by 4 bases and J by 4 bases, with 16 bases left in between. Per the germline V gene, CDR1 is GTSNPN and CDR2 is SVGIG (reference sequence). The CDR3 is made up of 14 amino acids. CDR3: CAWTPGHNLYGYTF. In DNA, the CDR3 is TGTGCCTGGACGCCGGGACACAACCTCTATGGCTACACCTTC.

This clone was seen a handful of times. The V call is TRBV13, the J call TRBJ2-7; 7 positions agree with TRBD1. The V gene end was trimmed by 4 bases and the J gene end by 2 bases; junction bases not matched to a gene: 11. From germline, CDR1 is PRHDT and CDR2 FYEKMQ (reference sequence). This CDR3 has 16 amino acids. The DNA for the CDR3 is TGTGCCAGCAGCTCCCGGTGGGACAGTAGAACCTACGAGCAGTACTTC. Translation: CASSSRWDSRTYEQYF.

This chain connects TRBV28 to TRBJ1-5; TRBD1 matches at 8 bases. Germline V gene data show CDR1 as MDHEN and CDR2 as SYDVKM. CDR3 length: 15 residues. The V gene end was trimmed by 5 bases and the J gene end by 5 bases; junction bases not matched to a gene: 8. The CDR3 DNA sequence: TGTGCCAGCAGTCAGTCCGGGACAGGCCATCAGCCCCAGCATTTT. Its protein product is CASSQSGTGHQPQHF. Full variable domain (missing parts from reference TRBV28 and TRBJ1-5): DVKVTQSSRYLVKRTGEKVFLECVQDMDHENMFWYRQDPGLGLRLIYFSYDVKMKEKGDIPEGYSVSREKKERFSLILESASTNQTSMYLCASSQSGTGHQPQHFGDGTRLSIL.

The rearrangement uses TRBV25-1 and TRBJ1-1; the match to TRBD1 covers 12 bases. Germline V CDR1 and CDR2: MGHDK, SYGVNS. This CDR3 has 14 amino acids. J lost 5 bases, V lost 8 bases, and 6 bases had no gene match. The CDR3 reads CASGRDRGPTEAFF. The CDR3 bases are TGTGCCAGCGGAAGGGACAGGGGGCCTACTGAAGCTTTCTTT.